This T cell receptor (beta chain) was profiled in a study of blood T cell repertoires in COVID-19. The wider study: PBMCs, B-cell-depleted T cells, or T cells provided the cDNA or gDNA that made up the material.

Original handling: Reference gene primer amplification in the assay estimated nucleated cell counts. Clones were sequenced by immunoSEQ multiplex PCR, and TCRdb holds only the in-frame ones, with some missing. That table is the source of V, J and clone size, and D and trimming were worked out from the DNA. The sample yields approximately 300,000 clones, 86% seen once. The CDR3 runs 11 residues. Germline CDR1 reads GTSNPN; CDR2 reads SVGIG (reference sequence). V lost 8 bases and J 1 base, leaving 6 bases between the germline ends. Recruits, aged roughly 18 to 89 years, lived in 24 US areas. Recovery among Cohort 3 donors was established by two negative PCRs, clearance, or symptom resolution.

V is TRBV30 and J is TRBJ1-3; weak D call: TRBD1 (6 bases). Sequencing was carried out using PBMCs or T cells enriched from blood (not recorded which). The clonotype comes from a woman under 30 who had recovered from COVID-19. Here the CDR3 DNA reads TGTGCCACAGGGTCTGGAAACACCATATATTTT. Translation gives CATGSGNTIYF. Full variable domain (outside the CDR3, taken from reference TRBV30 and TRBJ1-3): SQTIHQWPATLVQPVGSPLSLECTVEGTSNPNLYWYRQAAGRGLQLLFYSVGIGQISSEVPQNLSASRPQDRQFILSSKKLLLSDSGFYLCATGSGNTIYFGEGSWLTVV.